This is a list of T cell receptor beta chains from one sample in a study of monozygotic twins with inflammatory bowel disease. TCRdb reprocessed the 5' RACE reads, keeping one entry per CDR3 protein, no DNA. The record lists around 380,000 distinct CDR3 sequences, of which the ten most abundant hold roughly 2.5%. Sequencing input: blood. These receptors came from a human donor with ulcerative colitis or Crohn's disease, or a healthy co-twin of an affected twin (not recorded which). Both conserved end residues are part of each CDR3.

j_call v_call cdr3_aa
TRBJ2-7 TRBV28 CASSPPGLGGEQYF
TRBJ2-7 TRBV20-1 CSAWDAVAYEQYF
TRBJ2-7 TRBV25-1 CASSDEGFYEQYF
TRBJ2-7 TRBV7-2 CASSLVGGSGRTYEQYF
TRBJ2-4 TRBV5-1 CASSLGLRNIQYF
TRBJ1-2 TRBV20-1 CSAAGVRDGYTF
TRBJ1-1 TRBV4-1 CASSPTGTWTEAFF
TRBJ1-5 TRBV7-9 CASSSGGGMWSNQPQHF
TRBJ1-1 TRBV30 CAWSVLGAGEAFF
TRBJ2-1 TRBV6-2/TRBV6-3 CASSALVGGGNEQFF
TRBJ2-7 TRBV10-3 CAISTDYEQYF
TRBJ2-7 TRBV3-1 CASSRDHGREQYF
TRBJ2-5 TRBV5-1 CASSGTNQETQYF
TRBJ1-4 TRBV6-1 CASSEAKVKLFF
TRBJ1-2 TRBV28 CASTQRRAGGYTF
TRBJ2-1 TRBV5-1 CASSSGHPSYNEQFF
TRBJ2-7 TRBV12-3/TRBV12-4 CASSPRGMVGWRQYF
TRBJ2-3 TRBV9 CASSVEGGLIRTDTQYF
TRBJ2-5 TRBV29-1 CSVEFRETQYF
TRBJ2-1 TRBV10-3 CAISEWAGGPLNEQFF
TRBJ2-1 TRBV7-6 CASSLVRSFGGHDEQFF
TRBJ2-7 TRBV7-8 CASSPRQGPVSYEQYF
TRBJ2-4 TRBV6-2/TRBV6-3 CASSYGTGGLNIQYF
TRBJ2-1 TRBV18 CASSPNWTGRVEQFF
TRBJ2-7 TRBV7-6 CASSLGTTGEQYF
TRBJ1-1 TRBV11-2 CASSLVGVYMNTEAFF
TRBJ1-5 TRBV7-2 CASSLGRGGQPQHF
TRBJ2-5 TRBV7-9 CASRGTPQETQYF
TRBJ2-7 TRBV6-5 CASSYSGGSYTYEQYF
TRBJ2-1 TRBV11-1 CASSRVGLAGTKRDEQFF
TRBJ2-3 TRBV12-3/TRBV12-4 CASSLRQVTDTQYF
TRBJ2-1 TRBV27 CASSPHQTSGRRHEQFF
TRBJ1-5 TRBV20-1 CSARKPGMSNQPQHF